The rows below give T cell receptor beta chains drawn from one sample of a study of T-cell memory formation after mild COVID-19. A single record per CDR3 protein comes from TCRdb applying MiXCR to the 5' RACE reads. This table holds 250,000 to 300,000 distinct CDR3 sequences, 15% to 20% found once. Specimen: PBMCs or a T cell subset sorted from them (not recorded which). Every receptor here comes from a young man who had mild COVID-19 (a few samples of this study predate the infection). Cell type and time point are not known. Each CDR3 is given with its conserved first and last residue. A D gene is named only where the DNA matches it firmly. Expanded clones get a size class; other rows say once, few or many, or leave the size out.

v_gene: TRBV11-2
abundance: few
d_gene: .
j_gene: TRBJ1-2
CDR3aa: CASRPAGPGYTF
CDR3nt: TGTGCCAGCAGGCCGGCGGGGCCTGGCTACACCTTC

v_gene: TRBV3-1
abundance: .
d_gene: TRBD1
j_gene: TRBJ2-7
CDR3aa: CASSLTDRPYEQYF
CDR3nt: TGTGCCAGCAGCCTCACGGACAGGCCCTACGAGCAGTACTTC

v_gene: TRBV28
abundance: few
d_gene: .
j_gene: TRBJ1-5
CDR3aa: CASISIDGPQHF
CDR3nt: TGTGCCAGCATTAGTATAGATGGGCCCCAGCATTTT

v_gene: TRBV10-3
abundance: .
d_gene: .
j_gene: TRBJ2-5
CDR3aa: CAISELTAQETQYF
CDR3nt: TGTGCCATCAGTGAGTTGACTGCACAAGAGACCCAGTACTTC

v_gene: TRBV7-2
abundance: few
d_gene: .
j_gene: TRBJ2-2
CDR3aa: CASSRYPPQNTGELFF
CDR3nt: TGTGCCAGCAGCCGCTACCCACCTCAGAACACCGGGGAGCTGTTTTTT

v_gene: TRBV7-2
abundance: .
d_gene: .
j_gene: TRBJ1-6
CDR3aa: CASSLEAYSPLHF
CDR3nt: TGTGCCAGCAGCTTAGAGGCCTATTCACCCCTCCACTTT

v_gene: TRBV9
abundance: .
d_gene: .
j_gene: TRBJ1-1
CDR3aa: CASSERQTVMNTEAFF
CDR3nt: TGTGCCAGCAGCGAGAGACAGACCGTCATGAACACTGAAGCTTTCTTT

v_gene: TRBV20-1
abundance: .
d_gene: .
j_gene: TRBJ2-3
CDR3aa: CSARDLDLHKDTQYF
CDR3nt: TGCAGTGCTAGAGATCTGGACTTACATAAGGATACGCAGTATTTT

v_gene: TRBV12-3/TRBV12-4
abundance: many
d_gene: .
j_gene: TRBJ2-5
CDR3aa: CASRPRDQETQYF
CDR3nt: TGTGCCAGCAGGCCCAGAGACCAAGAGACCCAGTACTTC

v_gene: TRBV28
abundance: .
d_gene: .
j_gene: TRBJ1-2
CDR3aa: CASSRTVYGYTF
CDR3nt: TGTGCCAGCAGCCGTACCGTCTATGGCTACACCTTC

v_gene: TRBV7-9
abundance: few
d_gene: .
j_gene: TRBJ1-1
CDR3aa: CASSPRGTENTEAFF
CDR3nt: TGTGCCAGCAGCCCCCGTGGCACCGAGAACACTGAAGCTTTCTTT

v_gene: TRBV15
abundance: .
d_gene: .
j_gene: TRBJ2-5
CDR3aa: CATSRDLGVETQYF
CDR3nt: TGTGCCACCAGCAGAGATCTGGGAGTGGAGACCCAGTACTTC

v_gene: TRBV7-3
abundance: few
d_gene: .
j_gene: TRBJ2-1
CDR3aa: CASSLTAGAGDEQFF
CDR3nt: TGTGCCAGCAGCTTAACCGCGGGGGCGGGAGATGAGCAGTTCTTC

v_gene: TRBV27
abundance: .
d_gene: .
j_gene: TRBJ1-2
CDR3aa: CASSLEGGGGYTF
CDR3nt: TGTGCCAGCAGTTTGGAAGGAGGAGGTGGCTACACCTTC

v_gene: TRBV20-1
abundance: .
d_gene: TRBD1
j_gene: TRBJ1-3
CDR3aa: CSAISQGADTIYF
CDR3nt: TGCAGTGCTATATCCCAGGGGGCGGACACCATATATTTT

v_gene: TRBV12-3/TRBV12-4
abundance: .
d_gene: .
j_gene: TRBJ1-3
CDR3aa: CASSFQGPIKIGNTIYF
CDR3nt: TGTGCCAGCAGTTTTCAGGGGCCGATAAAAATCGGAAACACCATATATTTT

v_gene: TRBV6-5
abundance: few
d_gene: .
j_gene: TRBJ1-2
CDR3aa: CASSQQASYGYTF
CDR3nt: TGTGCCAGCAGTCAACAGGCTTCCTATGGCTACACCTTC

v_gene: TRBV7-2
abundance: few
d_gene: .
j_gene: TRBJ2-7
CDR3aa: CASSLVASGSYEQYF
CDR3nt: TGTGCCAGCAGCTTAGTCGCCTCCGGTTCCTACGAGCAGTACTTC

v_gene: TRBV29-1
abundance: .
d_gene: TRBD1
j_gene: TRBJ2-3
CDR3aa: CSVVPGGASDTQYF
CDR3nt: TGCAGCGTTGTCCCAGGGGGCGCGTCAGATACGCAGTATTTT

v_gene: TRBV6-2/TRBV6-3
abundance: .
d_gene: .
j_gene: TRBJ1-5
CDR3aa: CASSYRGYSNQPQHF
CDR3nt: TGTGCCAGCAGTTACCGGGGCTATAGCAATCAGCCCCAGCATTTT

v_gene: TRBV7-9
abundance: .
d_gene: .
j_gene: TRBJ2-3
CDR3aa: CASSLVHTTGLDTQYF
CDR3nt: TGTGCCAGCAGCTTAGTACACACTACGGGATTAGATACGCAGTATTTT

v_gene: TRBV12-3/TRBV12-4
abundance: .
d_gene: .
j_gene: TRBJ1-5
CDR3aa: CASARVNSNQPQHF
CDR3nt: TGTGCCAGCGCTAGGGTTAATAGCAATCAGCCCCAGCATTTT

v_gene: TRBV5-1
abundance: .
d_gene: TRBD2
j_gene: TRBJ2-1
CDR3aa: CASMRSLSGGGNEQFF
CDR3nt: TGCGCCAGTATGCGATCTCTTAGCGGGGGAGGAAATGAGCAGTTCTTC

v_gene: TRBV7-9
abundance: few
d_gene: .
j_gene: TRBJ2-5
CDR3aa: CASSLVAGVGETQYF
CDR3nt: TGTGCCAGCAGCTTAGTGGCAGGGGTCGGGGAGACCCAGTACTTC

v_gene: TRBV4-1
abundance: many
d_gene: .
j_gene: TRBJ2-1
CDR3aa: CASSLSRSGNEQFF
CDR3nt: TGCGCCAGCAGCCTCAGCCGTAGTGGGAATGAGCAGTTCTTC

v_gene: TRBV5-1
abundance: .
d_gene: .
j_gene: TRBJ2-3
CDR3aa: CASSTGGPGTDTQYF
CDR3nt: TGCGCCAGCAGCACCGGGGGTCCTGGGACAGATACGCAGTATTTT

v_gene: TRBV12-5
abundance: .
d_gene: TRBD1
j_gene: TRBJ2-3
CDR3aa: CASGLTGGNTDTQYF
CDR3nt: TGTGCTAGTGGTCTGACAGGGGGAAACACAGATACGCAGTATTTT

v_gene: TRBV20-1
abundance: .
d_gene: TRBD2
j_gene: TRBJ2-3
CDR3aa: CSARALAGGGDTQYF
CDR3nt: TGCAGTGCTAGAGCACTAGCGGGGGGTGGGGATACGCAGTATTTT

v_gene: TRBV6-6
abundance: .
d_gene: TRBD1
j_gene: TRBJ1-2
CDR3aa: CASRGGFTGTGTGYTF
CDR3nt: TGTGCCAGCAGGGGGGGGTTTACCGGGACAGGCACTGGCTACACCTTC

v_gene: TRBV5-5
abundance: .
d_gene: TRBD1
j_gene: TRBJ1-5
CDR3aa: CASSPGQNSNQPQHF
CDR3nt: TGTGCCAGCAGCCCGGGACAGAATAGCAATCAGCCCCAGCATTTT

v_gene: TRBV7-2
abundance: few
d_gene: TRBD2
j_gene: TRBJ2-5
CDR3aa: CASSPSSGGSETQYF
CDR3nt: TGTGCCAGCAGCCCAAGCTCGGGGGGATCCGAGACCCAGTACTTC

v_gene: TRBV7-9
abundance: once
d_gene: .
j_gene: TRBJ2-7
CDR3aa: CASSPTAESYEQYF
CDR3nt: TGTGCCAGCAGCCCGACGGCAGAGAGCTACGAGCAGTACTTC

v_gene: TRBV11-2
abundance: .
d_gene: .
j_gene: TRBJ2-5
CDR3aa: CASSLGYSQETQYF
CDR3nt: TGTGCCAGCAGCTTAGGGTACAGCCAAGAGACCCAGTACTTC